Listed here is a single T cell receptor beta chain. Its antigen target is currently unknown. Per-base quality was not reported, and no clone a single base away is much larger than it. Inclusive of the bounding cysteine and phenylalanine, the CDR3 is 14 residues long. CDR3 DNA only is kept here, 42 bases in frame from base 1. Trimming removed 3 bases from V and 6 bases from J; the gene matches leave 6 bases unexplained. Looking up the germline V gene (reference sequence) yields CDR1 SEHNR and CDR2 FQNEAQ. This sample is part of a study of blood T cell repertoires in COVID-19 (dated by TCRdb to 2020 to 2022). For the wider study: Samples covering the acute and convalescent phases of COVID-19 were provided by collaborators in the United States, Italy and Spain. The samples were drawn from two sources: the first 160 participants of the ongoing ImmuneRACE study, and 1,254 subjects contributed by 6 global collaborators. The repertoires were released in a freely available public database meant as a resource for research on the immune response to SARS-CoV-2. Subjects who had been exposed to COVID-19, were actively infected with it, or had recovered from it provided the deeply sampled blood TCRbeta repertoires that made up the dataset. The material from the prospective study consisted of cDNA or gDNA derived from T cells, B-cell-depleted T cells, or PBMCs. HLA class I and class II types, where available, came from metadata supplied by the sample provider rather than from assay-based typing. A de-identified subject ID, COVID-19 status, age in years and sex were almost always included in the sample metadata. Study-level results and caveats: How much clinical and demographic metadata was included differed by source and by participant, and the metadata was provided uncurated.

TCRbeta CDR3 regions were amplified from genomic DNA by means of the immunoSEQ Assay, a bias-controlled multiplex PCR. The authors' pipeline ran thus. Nucleated cell counts per sample were estimated from amplification of reference gene primers within the assay. To quantify the absolute abundance of each unique TCRbeta CDR3 rearrangement, sequence reads were collapsed and filtered. Productive Simpson clonality was computed per sample as the square root of Simpson's diversity index over productive rearrangements. TCRdb took over this immuneACCESS table, retaining in-frame rearrangements with V and J assigned. Such tables are incomplete; in checked studies, under half of the missing clones stem from an unresolved V gene, and the remainder is unexplained. For V, J and clone size, that table is used; D and trimming come from the DNA. This sample lists about 130,000 clones; 65% to 90% were detected once. The ten largest clones represent about 2.5% of the sample.

Participants in the prospective study were aged about 18 to 95 years, lived in 20 to 30 United States geographic areas, and enrolled through a virtual design. To assign participants to cohorts, the prospective study relied on clinical history that participants themselves reported in a screening survey and a study questionnaire. Recovered participants in ImmuneRACE Cohort 3 were defined by two consecutive negative NP/OP PCR tests, clearance by a healthcare professional, or resolution of symptoms. In the prospective study, whole blood, serum and a nasopharyngeal or oropharyngeal swab were collected from each participant by mobile phlebotomists. Over a roughly 2-month period, participants in the prospective study had the option of providing additional blood draws and questionnaires. Before DNA extraction, prospective study blood samples were shipped either frozen or at room temperature.

The sequence links TRBV7-9 to TRBJ1-2, with 8 junctional bases fitting TRBD1. This sequence originates from a woman between 45 and 65 years old who had recovered from COVID-19. The sequenced material came from PBMCs or T cells enriched from blood (not recorded which). The CDR3 protein: CASSFGTGFDGYTF. The nucleotide sequence reads as follows: TGTGCCAGCAGCTTCGGGACAGGTTTCGATGGCTACACCTTC.